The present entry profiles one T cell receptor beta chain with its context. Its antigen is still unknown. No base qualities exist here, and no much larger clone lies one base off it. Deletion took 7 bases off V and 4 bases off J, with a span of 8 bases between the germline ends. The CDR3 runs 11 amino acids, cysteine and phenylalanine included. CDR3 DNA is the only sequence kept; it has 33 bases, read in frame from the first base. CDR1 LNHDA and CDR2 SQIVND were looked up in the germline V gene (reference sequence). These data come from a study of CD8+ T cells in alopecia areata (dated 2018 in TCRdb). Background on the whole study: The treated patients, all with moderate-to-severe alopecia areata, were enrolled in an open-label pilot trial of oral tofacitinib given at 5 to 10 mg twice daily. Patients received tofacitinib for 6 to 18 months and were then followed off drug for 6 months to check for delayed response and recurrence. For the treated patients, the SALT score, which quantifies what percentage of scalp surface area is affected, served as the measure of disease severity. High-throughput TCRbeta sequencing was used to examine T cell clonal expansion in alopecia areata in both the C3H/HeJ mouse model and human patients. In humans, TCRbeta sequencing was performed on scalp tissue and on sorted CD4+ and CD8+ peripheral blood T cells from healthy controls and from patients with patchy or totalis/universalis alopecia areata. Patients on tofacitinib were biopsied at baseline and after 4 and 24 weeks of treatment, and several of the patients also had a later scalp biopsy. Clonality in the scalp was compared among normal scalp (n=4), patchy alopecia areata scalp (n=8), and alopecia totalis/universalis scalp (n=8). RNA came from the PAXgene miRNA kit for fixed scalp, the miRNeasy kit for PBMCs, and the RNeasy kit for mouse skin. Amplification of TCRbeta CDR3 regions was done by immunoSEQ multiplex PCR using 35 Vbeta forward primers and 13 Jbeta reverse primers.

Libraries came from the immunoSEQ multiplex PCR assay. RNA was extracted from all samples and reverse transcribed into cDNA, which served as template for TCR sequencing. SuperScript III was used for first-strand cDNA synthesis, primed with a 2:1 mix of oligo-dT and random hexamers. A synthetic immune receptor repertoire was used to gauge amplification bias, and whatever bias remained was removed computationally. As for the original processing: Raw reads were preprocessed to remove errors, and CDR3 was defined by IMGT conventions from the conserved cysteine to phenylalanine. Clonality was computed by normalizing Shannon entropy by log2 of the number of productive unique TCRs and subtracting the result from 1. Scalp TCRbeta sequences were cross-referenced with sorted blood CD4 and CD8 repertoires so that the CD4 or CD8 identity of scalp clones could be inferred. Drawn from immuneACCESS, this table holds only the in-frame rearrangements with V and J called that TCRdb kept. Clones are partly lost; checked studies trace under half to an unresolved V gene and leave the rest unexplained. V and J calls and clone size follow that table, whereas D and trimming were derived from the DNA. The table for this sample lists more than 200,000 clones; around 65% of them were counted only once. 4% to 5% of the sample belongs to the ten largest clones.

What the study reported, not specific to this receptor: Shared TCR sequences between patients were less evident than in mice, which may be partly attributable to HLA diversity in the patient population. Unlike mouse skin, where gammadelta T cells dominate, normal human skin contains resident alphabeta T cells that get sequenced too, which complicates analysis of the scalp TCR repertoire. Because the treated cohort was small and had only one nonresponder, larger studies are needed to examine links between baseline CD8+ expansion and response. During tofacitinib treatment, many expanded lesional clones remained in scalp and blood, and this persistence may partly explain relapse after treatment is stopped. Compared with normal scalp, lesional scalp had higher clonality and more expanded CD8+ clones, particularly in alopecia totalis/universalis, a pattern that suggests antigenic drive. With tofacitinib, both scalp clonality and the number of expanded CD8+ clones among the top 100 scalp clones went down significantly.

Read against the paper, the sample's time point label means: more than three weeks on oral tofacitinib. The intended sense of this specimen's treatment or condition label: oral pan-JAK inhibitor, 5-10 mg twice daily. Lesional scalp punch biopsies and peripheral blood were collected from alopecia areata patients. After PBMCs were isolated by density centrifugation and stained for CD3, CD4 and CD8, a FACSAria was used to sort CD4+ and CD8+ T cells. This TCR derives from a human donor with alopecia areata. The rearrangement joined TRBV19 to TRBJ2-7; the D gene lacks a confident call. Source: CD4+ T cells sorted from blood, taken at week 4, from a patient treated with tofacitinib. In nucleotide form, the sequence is TGTGCCAGTACCGACCGGTACGAGCAGTACTTC. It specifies CASTDRYEQYF.